This T cell receptor (beta chain) was found in a study of radiotherapy plus CTLA-4 blockade in lung cancer. With regard to this clone: Antigen specificity is unknown.

Study-wide results and caveats: Interferon-beta and early blood T cell clone dynamics reportedly predicted response best. Blood-borne expansion of tumor-derived TCR clones followed radiotherapy plus ipilimumab.

Enrolled patients, whose metastatic non-small-cell lung cancer was chemo-refractory, received focal radiation plus CTLA-4 blockade with ipilimumab. CDR1 SEHNR and CDR2 FQNEAQ come from the germline V gene (reference sequence). The CDR3 contains 14 residues. The assay was immunoSEQ multiplex PCR, and TCRdb's table has in-frame clones only and misses some. The table has tens of thousands of clones, roughly 86% seen once. This receptor was taken from a human donor with non-small cell lung cancer that progressed on radiotherapy plus ipilimumab. This sequence joins TRBV7-9 and TRBJ2-5; 9 bases map to TRBD1. The J call may be faulty, since TRBJ2-7 better matches the DNA end. Sequenced material: peripheral blood, taken from a patient treated with radiotherapy plus ipilimumab. The CDR3 nucleotides read TGTGCCAGCACCTCCGGGACAGGGTTCAGCGAGCAGTACTTC. It yields the protein CASTSGTGFSEQYF.